The following is a T cell receptor (beta chain) sequence with its context. Its matching antigen is unknown. The investigators split CD4+ cells into a CD45RA+ naive subset and a CD45RA-negative memory subset. The data belong to a study of shared clonotypes between healthy human individuals. Study observations and caveats: Clonotypes that were shared across four donors made up about 5.1% of naive CD4 clonotypes. Blood alone was sampled, and tissue repertoires likely differ. Larger estimated richness was generally recorded for naive subsets relative to memory subsets.

CDR3 size: 15 residues. J lost 3 bases, V lost 3 bases, and 7 bases had no gene match. Germline CDR1 SGHNT, CDR2 YYREEE (reference sequence). Here immunoSEQ multiplex PCR was the method, and the copy in TCRdb shows in-frame clones only, minus some. The profile shows 550,000 to 700,000 clones, around 78% of them singletons. This clonotype was obtained from a young woman in good health. J is TRBJ2-7 and V is TRBV5-4, with 9 positions matching TRBD1. Input material: memory CD4+ T cells sorted from blood. Subset in this sample: CD45RA-negative fraction. This CDR3 reads CASSSLDRGGYEQYF. CDR3 DNA: TGTGCCAGCAGCTCATTGGACAGGGGTGGCTACGAGCAGTACTTC.